The present entry profiles one TCR beta chain with its context. What it recognizes is unknown. This specimen comes from a study of T cell responses to AZD1222 COVID-19 vaccine. The CDR3 runs 15 residues. Trimming took 2 bases from V and 6 from J; bases not matched to a gene: 8. From germline, CDR1 is SGHDT and CDR2 YYEEEE. Study conclusions and caveats: It should be noted that donors were predominantly white British and more often female, and clonal diversity was possibly underestimated. In the spike-specific TCR repertoire, nearly half reportedly target unmutated variant regions.

Measured with immunoSEQ multiplex PCR; TCRdb has only the in-frame clones, and not every one. This table holds about 160,000 clones, about 91% found once. The sequencing here drew on peripheral blood, taken on day 0 of MenACWY control vaccination. The chain uses TRBV5-6 and TRBJ2-1, with TRBD2 matching 7 bases. The TCR comes from an adult in good health. The CDR3 region has the DNA TGTGCCAGCAGCTTTGATCAGGGAGGGAGCAATGAGCAGTTCTTC. This translates into CASSFDQGGSNEQFF. The whole variable domain, remainder taken from reference TRBV5-6 and TRBJ2-1, is DAGVTQSPTHLIKTRGQQVTLRCSPKSGHDTVSWYQQALGQGPQFIFQYYEEEERQRGNFPDRFSGHQFPNYSSELNVNALLLGDSALYLCASSFDQGGSNEQFFGPGTRLTVL.